Given below is one TCR beta chain in context. As yet, its antigen is unknown. The source of the sample is a study of CD8+CD57+ T cells in acquired aplastic anemia. Genomic DNA constituted the template upon which TCR beta VDJ and CDR3 profiling was performed. TCRdb redid the calling of the reads with MiXCR, one entry per CDR3 protein. The top ten hold roughly 13% of the sample, which has about 180,000 distinct CDR3 sequences, less than 50% seen once. Findings and caveats of the study: Common to patients and controls were twenty-nine CD8+ CDR3 sequences.

Patients included in sequencing had previously demonstrated CD8+CD57+ cell expansion by flow cytometry. Patient blood was sampled before any therapy had been received. The sequencing sample was made of sorted CD4+, CD8+, or CD8+CD57+ T cells (not recorded which) from PBMCs. The TCR comes from a human donor with aplastic anemia.

CDR3 in amino acids: CSALGMNTEAFF. CDR3 nucleotides: TGCAGTGCTTTAGGAATGAACACTGAAGCTTTCTTT. This rearrangement joins TRBV20-1 to TRBJ1-1, with D unclear. CDR1 and CDR2 from the germline V gene are DFQATT and SNEGSKA (reference sequence). CDR3 length: 12 residues. V was clipped by 5 bases and J by 0 bases, with 7 bases between them.